The rows below give T cell receptor beta chains drawn from one sample of a study of T cells expressing NK-cell markers. Using the 5' RACE reads, TCRdb records one entry per CDR3 protein without DNA. The record lists 200,000 to 300,000 distinct CDR3 sequences, of which the ten most abundant hold approximately 0.39%. The sequenced material came from blood T cells: a sorted CD56 or NKG2C T cell subset, CD4+ or CD8+ T cells, or bulk PBMC T cells (not recorded which). These receptors all stem from a man in his late teens or twenties in good health. The CDR3 runs from the conserved cysteine through the conserved F or W. Fields, in order: J gene, V gene, CDR3 protein.

TRBJ2-3,TRBV7-2,CASSAESDTQYF
TRBJ2-1,TRBV12-3/TRBV12-4,CASSQDSGNEQFF
TRBJ2-1,TRBV5-6,CASSLVLRYNEQFF
TRBJ2-3,TRBV6-2/TRBV6-3,CASRRAGGPLDTQYF
TRBJ2-3,TRBV12-3/TRBV12-4,CASSLGSPSTDTQYF
TRBJ2-5,TRBV20-1,CSARPSPQTGGVMETQYF
TRBJ2-7,TRBV5-1,CASSPGTGLYEQYF
TRBJ2-7,TRBV29-1,CSGVGASSYEQYF
TRBJ2-3,TRBV5-1,CASLAGFSTDTQYF
TRBJ2-2,TRBV5-4,CASSRGQTRANTGELFF
TRBJ2-5,TRBV7-2,CASSLSSAETQYF
TRBJ2-4,TRBV12-3/TRBV12-4,CANLWTSGRAPSGNIQYF
TRBJ2-3,TRBV5-1,CASRLGPTTDTQYF
TRBJ2-7,TRBV20-1,CSGTSFGGGEQYF
TRBJ1-5,TRBV12-3/TRBV12-4,CASIGQGASEPQHF
TRBJ1-5,TRBV7-9,CASNSHRGQPQHF
TRBJ2-1,TRBV11-2,CASSSGGQSILQFF
TRBJ2-1,TRBV6-5,CAVMGAGRNEQFF
TRBJ2-2,TRBV7-9,CASSLASTTGELFF
TRBJ1-5,TRBV6-2/TRBV6-3,CASTITFSQPQHF
TRBJ2-2,TRBV20-1,CSAMRLANTGELFF
TRBJ1-3,TRBV6-1,CASSRDISGNTIYF
TRBJ1-5,TRBV18,CASRTGENQPQHF
TRBJ2-2,TRBV6-5,CASFGGTGELFF
TRBJ2-1,TRBV24-1,CATGTGVLNEQFF
TRBJ2-5,TRBV10-3,CAISASGNQETQYF
TRBJ2-1,TRBV7-8,CASSLGASGNNEQFF
TRBJ1-5,TRBV6-1,CASSDGNQPQHF
TRBJ1-4,TRBV15,CATSRAFLASTEKLFF
TRBJ2-3,TRBV20-1,CSARVSGRALPDTQYF
TRBJ1-3,TRBV5-5,CASSTRGGSGNTIYF
TRBJ1-5,TRBV20-1,CSASDKASNQPQHF
TRBJ2-3,TRBV7-9,CASSRRGQPTDTQYF
TRBJ2-1,TRBV12-3/TRBV12-4,CASSFYIRAIYNEQFF
TRBJ2-3,TRBV12-3/TRBV12-4,CASTLSGRFTDTQYF
TRBJ2-1,TRBV20-1,CSASGLAGGNYNEQFF
TRBJ2-3,TRBV5-4,CASNTRGQSLDTQYF
TRBJ2-3,TRBV20-1,CSARVAGVNTDTQYF
TRBJ2-3,TRBV24-1,CATSRDRGADTQYF
TRBJ2-1,TRBV15,CATRTDNEQFF